The rows below give T cell receptor beta chains drawn from one sample of a study of identical twins. TCRdb passed the 5' RACE reads through MiXCR, listing each CDR3 protein once. The sample records hundreds of thousands of distinct CDR3 sequences, approximately 7% being singletons. The data were also submitted as part of a second study, on yellow fever vaccine responses in identical twins.

The sample was memory (CD45RO+) T cells sorted from blood. Receptors were obtained from a young woman in good health. CDR3s include the opening cysteine and the closing phenylalanine or tryptophan. The D gene is left open where the match is weak. Clone size is stated in some rows and not others, as once, few, many or a class when expanded.

>TRBJ2-2|many|TRBV12-3/TRBV12-4|TRBD2
TGTGCCAGCAGTTCCGGACTAGCGGCCAACACCGGGGAGCTGTTTTTT
CASSSGLAANTGELFF
>TRBJ2-3|many|TRBV7-9|-
TGTGCCAGCAGCTTCTCCCCTAGCGCCAACACAGATACGCAGTATTTT
CASSFSPSANTDTQYF
>TRBJ2-1|many|TRBV29-1|-
TGCAGCGTTGAAGAGCAAAGGGGAGTGGGTGAGCAGTTCTTC
CSVEEQRGVGEQFF
>TRBJ2-6|few|TRBV11-2|-
TGTGCCAGCAGCCCGGGACCTACTGGGGCCAACGTCCTGACTTTC
CASSPGPTGANVLTF
>TRBJ1-1|-|TRBV5-5|-
TGTGCCAGCAGCTTGGACCCGGCAACTGAAGCTTTCTTT
CASSLDPATEAFF
>TRBJ2-6|few|TRBV15|-
TGTGCCACCAGCCAAGGAGCTGAAGGGGCCAACGTCCTGACTTTC
CATSQGAEGANVLTF
>TRBJ2-1|many|TRBV5-1|TRBD2
TGCGCCAGCAGCTTGGGGACTAGCGGGGGTGTAGATGAGCAGTTCTTC
CASSLGTSGGVDEQFF
>TRBJ1-1|many|TRBV2|-
TGTGCCAGCAGTGCGAGATTAATGAACACTGAAGCTTTCTTT
CASSARLMNTEAFF
>TRBJ2-1|few|TRBV4-1|-
TGCGCCAGCAGCCAACATAGCGGACTCTCCTACAATGAGCAGTTCTTC
CASSQHSGLSYNEQFF
>TRBJ1-2|-|TRBV5-6|-
TGTGCCAGCAGCTTCGATGTCGGGGGGCTGCGTGGCTACACCTTC
CASSFDVGGLRGYTF
>TRBJ1-5|-|TRBV20-1|-
TGCAGTGCTAGAGGGACTGAAGAGGGTCAGCCCCAGCATTTT
CSARGTEEGQPQHF
>TRBJ2-1|-|TRBV24-1|TRBD2
TGTGCCACCAGTGACCCAATTAGCGGGCCCTACAATGAGCAGTTCTTC
CATSDPISGPYNEQFF
>TRBJ2-5|few|TRBV5-6|TRBD2
TGTGCCAGCAGCCCCCCATTAGCGGGCCAAGAGACCCAGTACTTC
CASSPPLAGQETQYF
>TRBJ1-2|few|TRBV12-3/TRBV12-4|-
TGTGCCAGCAACCTTGGGTTGGATGGCTACACCTTC
CASNLGLDGYTF
>TRBJ1-5|many|TRBV5-1|TRBD1
TGCGCCAGCAGCTTGGACCGGGACAGGTGGAGGGATGGTCCCAATCAGCCCCAGCATTTT
CASSLDRDRWRDGPNQPQHF
>TRBJ2-1|few|TRBV21-1|-
TGTGCCAGCAGCATCCGACAGGAGAACTACAATGAGCAGTTCTTC
CASSIRQENYNEQFF
>TRBJ2-5|-|TRBV5-1|-
TGCGCCAGCAGCTCGCCAGGCCAAGAGACCCAGTACTTC
CASSSPGQETQYF
>TRBJ2-1|-|TRBV3-1|TRBD2
TGTGCCAGCAGCCCGCCCCATAGCGGGAATGAGCAGTTCTTC
CASSPPHSGNEQFF
>TRBJ2-1|many|TRBV27|TRBD1
TGTGCCAGCAGTGACCGACAGGGAAGAGACAATGAGCAGTTCTTC
CASSDRQGRDNEQFF
>TRBJ2-3|many|TRBV3-1|TRBD2
TGTGCCAGCAGCCCGTTAGCGGGAAGAACAGATACGCAGTATTTT
CASSPLAGRTDTQYF
>TRBJ2-2|-|TRBV3-1|TRBD2
TGTGCCAGCAGCCAAGATGGGGGGGGGTCCGGGGAGCTGTTTTTT
CASSQDGGGSGELFF
>TRBJ2-3|few|TRBV7-8|TRBD2
TGTGCCAGCAGCCCCTCCCGACTAGCCCACACAGATACGCAGTATTTT
CASSPSRLAHTDTQYF
>TRBJ2-2|-|TRBV6-2/TRBV6-3|-
TGTGCCAGCACCTTGGAGCAAATGAACACCGGGGAGCTGTTTTTT
CASTLEQMNTGELFF